These 9 T cell receptor beta chains share one sample of origin, sequenced in a study of memory CD4+ T cells and cytomegalovirus serostatus (dated by TCRdb to 2018 to 2020). A FACSAria II was used to sort memory CD4+ T cells, defined as single viable CD3+CD4+CD8-CD45RO+ cells. Library creation used the immunoSEQ multiplex PCR assay. TCRdb provides this immuneACCESS table in a form limited to in-frame rearrangements. Some clones are lacking; in checked studies, under half of them reflect an unresolved V gene, and why the rest are absent is not known. Present in this sample are about 38,000 clones, 65% to 80% of which were seen just once. The ten largest clones add up to less than 6% of the sample. What was sequenced was memory CD4+ T cells from blood. All receptors come from an adult in good health and CMV-seropositive.

The chain carries TRBV18 and TRBJ2-5; 7 bases are shared with TRBD1. V lost 4 bases, J lost 2 bases, and 7 bases stayed unmatched. This CDR3 has 15 amino acids. Per germline, CDR1 KGHSH and CDR2 LQKENI. CDR3 region: CASSQRQGQQETQYF. The CDR3 bases are TGTGCCAGCTCACAAAGACAGGGACAGCAAGAGACCCAGTACTTC.

Here the CDR3 reads CASSVEGLPVGEQYF. The CDR3 DNA sequence: TGTGCCAGCAGCGTAGAGGGACTACCAGTGGGGGAGCAGTACTTC. This sequence joins TRBV9 and TRBJ2-7; TRBD2 matches 7 bases. Germline-derived CDR1 and CDR2 are SGDLS and YYNGEE. The CDR3 length is 15 residues. V lost 0 bases and J lost 7; bases outside the gene matches: 10.

The chain links TRBV6-5 to TRBJ2-7; no clear D. There are 15 residues in the CDR3. V dropped 0 bases and J dropped 0 bases, with 9 bases sitting between them. CDR1 is MNHEY and CDR2 is SVGAGI in the germline V gene. CDR3 DNA sequence: TGTGCCAGCAGTTACTCCCCAGCTACCTCCTACGAGCAGTACTTC. It encodes CASSYSPATSYEQYF.

This sequence joins TRBV4-2 and TRBJ1-4; D is perhaps TRBD1 (5 bases). The CDR3 contains 16 residues. CDR1 is LGHNA and CDR2 is YNFKEQ in the germline V gene. V was cut by 0 bases and J by 7 bases, with 15 bases left in between. The CDR3 bases are TGTGCCAGCAGCCAAGATTTTAGGCAGGGAAGTGAAAAACTGTTTTTT. Encoded protein: CASSQDFRQGSEKLFF.

The chain employs TRBV29-1 and TRBJ2-5; 8 bases agree with TRBD1. The CDR3 is made up of 14 amino acids. Trimming took 4 bases from V and 5 from J; bases not matched to a gene: 9. Germline CDR1 SQVTM, CDR2 ANQGSEA. CDR3 sequence reads: CSVANTGGEETQYF. Written as DNA, the CDR3 is TGCAGCGTTGCGAATACAGGGGGAGAGGAGACCCAGTACTTC.

The chain is built from TRBV5-6 and TRBJ2-6, with D perhaps matching TRBD2 (5 bases). This CDR3 comprises 13 residues. Germline CDR1 SGHDT, CDR2 YYEEEE. The ends were cut back, 7 bases at V and 3 bases at J, with 8 bases in the middle. The DNA of the CDR3 is TGTGCCAGCGAAGGGAGTGGGGCCAACGTCCTGACTTTC. Translating gives CASEGSGANVLTF.

This clone was picked up one time. The chain carries TRBV18 and TRBJ2-1; 8 positions agree with TRBD2. Looked up from germline, CDR1 is KGHSH and CDR2 is LQKENI. This CDR3 is 16 amino acids long. V shed 0 bases and J 8 bases; nucleotides not matched to a gene: 9. In DNA, the CDR3 is TGTGCCAGCTCACCACCAACTAGCGGCCGTCCGGATGAGCAGTTCTTC. It yields the protein CASSPPTSGRPDEQFF.

Comments on this clone: The junction departs from germline at one end; a sequencing error may be responsible. CDR3 amino acids: CASSLAGQLVSGF. The CDR3 region has the DNA TGTGCCAGCAGTCTAGCGGGACAACTAGTTTCGGGCTTC. This chain uses TRBV6-1 with TRBJ2-7, with TRBD2 matching over 9 bases. Germline lookup yields CDR1 MNHNS and CDR2 SASEGT. The CDR3 spans 13 residues.

V is TRBV25-1 and J is TRBJ1-6; D is possibly TRBD1 (6 bases). V was trimmed by 6 bases and J by 7 bases, leaving 19 bases between them. CDR3 size: 16 residues. Germline lookup yields CDR1 MGHDK and CDR2 SYGVNS. CDR3 region: CASSPQQGLRNSPLHF. The CDR3 DNA is TGTGCCAGCAGCCCCCAACAGGGTTTGAGGAATTCACCCCTCCACTTT.